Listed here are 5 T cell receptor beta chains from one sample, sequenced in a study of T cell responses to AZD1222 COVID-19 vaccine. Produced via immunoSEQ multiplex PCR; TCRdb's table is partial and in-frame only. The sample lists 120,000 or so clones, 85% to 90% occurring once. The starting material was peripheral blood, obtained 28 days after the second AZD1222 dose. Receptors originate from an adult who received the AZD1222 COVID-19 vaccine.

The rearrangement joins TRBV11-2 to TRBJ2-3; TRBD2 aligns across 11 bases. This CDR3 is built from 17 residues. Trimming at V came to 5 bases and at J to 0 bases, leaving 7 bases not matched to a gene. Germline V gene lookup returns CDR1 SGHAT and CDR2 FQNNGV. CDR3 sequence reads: CASSQPLAGGSTDTQYF. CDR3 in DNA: TGTGCCAGCAGCCAACCCCTAGCGGGAGGTAGCACAGATACGCAGTATTTT.

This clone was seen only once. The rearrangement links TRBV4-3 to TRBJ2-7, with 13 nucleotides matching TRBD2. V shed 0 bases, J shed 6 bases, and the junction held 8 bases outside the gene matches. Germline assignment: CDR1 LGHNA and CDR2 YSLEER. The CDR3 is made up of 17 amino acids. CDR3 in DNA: TGCGCCAGCAGCCAAGATCTGGGACTAGCGGGGTTTACCGAGCAGTACTTC. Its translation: CASSQDLGLAGFTEQYF.

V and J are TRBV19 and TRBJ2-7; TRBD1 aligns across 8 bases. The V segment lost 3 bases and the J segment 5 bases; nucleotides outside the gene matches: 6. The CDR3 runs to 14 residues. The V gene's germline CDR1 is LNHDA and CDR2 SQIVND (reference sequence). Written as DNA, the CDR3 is TGTGCCAGTAGTATCCAACAGGGGGGCCACGAGCAGTACTTC. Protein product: CASSIQQGGHEQYF.

The CDR3 region has the DNA TGTGCCAGCAGTTATTTAACTAACACTGAAGCTTTCTTT. This sequence encodes CASSYLTNTEAFF. The chain has TRBV6-5 and TRBJ1-1; D not resolved. Between the trimmed V and J ends, which lost 3 bases and 2 bases, there was a span of 7 bases. This CDR3 contains 13 residues. Germline V CDR1 and CDR2: MNHEY, SVGAGI.

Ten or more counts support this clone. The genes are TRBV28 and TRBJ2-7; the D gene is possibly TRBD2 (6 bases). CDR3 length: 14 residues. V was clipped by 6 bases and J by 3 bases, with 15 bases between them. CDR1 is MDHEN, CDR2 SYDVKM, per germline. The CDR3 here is CASRAAGIGYEQYF. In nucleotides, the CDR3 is TGTGCCAGCAGGGCAGCGGGTATAGGCTACGAGCAGTACTTC. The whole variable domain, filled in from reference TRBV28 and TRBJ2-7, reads DVKVTQSSRYLVKRTGEKVFLECVQDMDHENMFWYRQDPGLGLRLIYFSYDVKMKEKGDIPEGYSVSREKKERFSLILESASTNQTSMYLCASRAAGIGYEQYFGPGTRLTVT.